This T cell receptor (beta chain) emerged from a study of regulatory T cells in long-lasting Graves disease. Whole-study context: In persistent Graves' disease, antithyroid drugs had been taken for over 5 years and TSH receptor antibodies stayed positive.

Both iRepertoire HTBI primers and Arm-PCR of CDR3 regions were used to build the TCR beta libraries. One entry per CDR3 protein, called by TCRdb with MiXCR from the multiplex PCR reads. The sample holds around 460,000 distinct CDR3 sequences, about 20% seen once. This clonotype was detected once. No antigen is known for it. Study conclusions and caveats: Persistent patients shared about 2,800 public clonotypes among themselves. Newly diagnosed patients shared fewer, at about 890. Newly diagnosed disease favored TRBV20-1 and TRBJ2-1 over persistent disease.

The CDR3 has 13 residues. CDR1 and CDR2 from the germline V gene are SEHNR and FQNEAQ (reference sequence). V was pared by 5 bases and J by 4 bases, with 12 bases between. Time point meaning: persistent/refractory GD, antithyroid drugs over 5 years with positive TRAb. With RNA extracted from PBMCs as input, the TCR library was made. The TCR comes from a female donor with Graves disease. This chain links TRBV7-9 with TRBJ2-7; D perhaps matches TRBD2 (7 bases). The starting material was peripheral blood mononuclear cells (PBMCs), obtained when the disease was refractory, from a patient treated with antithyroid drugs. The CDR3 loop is CASSRSGTYEQYF. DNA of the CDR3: TGTGCCAGCAGCCGCAGCGGGACATACGAGCAGTACTTC.